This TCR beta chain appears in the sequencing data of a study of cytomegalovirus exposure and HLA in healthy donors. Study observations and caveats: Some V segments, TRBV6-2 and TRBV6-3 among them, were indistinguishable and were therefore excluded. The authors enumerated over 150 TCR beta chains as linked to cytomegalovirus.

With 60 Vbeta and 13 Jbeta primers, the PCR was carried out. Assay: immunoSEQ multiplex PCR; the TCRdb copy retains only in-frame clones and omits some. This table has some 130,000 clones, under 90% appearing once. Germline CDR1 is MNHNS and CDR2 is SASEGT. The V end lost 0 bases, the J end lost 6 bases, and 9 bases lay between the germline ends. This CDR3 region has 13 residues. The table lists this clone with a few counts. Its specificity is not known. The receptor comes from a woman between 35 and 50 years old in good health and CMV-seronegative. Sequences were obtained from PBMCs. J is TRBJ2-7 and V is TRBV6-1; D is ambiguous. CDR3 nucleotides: TGTGCCAGCAGTGAAGCGCCCCTAGGCGAGCAGTACTTC. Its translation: CASSEAPLGEQYF.